Listed below are T cell receptor beta chains from one sample, sequenced in a study of blood T cell repertoires in COVID-19. Using immunoSEQ multiplex PCR, the repertoire was profiled, and TCRdb retains in-frame clones only, with some absent. The data hold 100,000 to 150,000 clones, with approximately 85% observed a single time. Material: peripheral blood. Receptor source: a human donor in a cohort sampled during active COVID-19. The CDR3 runs from the conserved cysteine through the conserved F or W. A D gene is named only where the DNA matches it firmly.

v_gene: TRBV4-1
d_gene: TRBD1
CDR3aa: CASRGQGHEQYF

v_gene: TRBV7-8
d_gene: TRBD1
CDR3aa: CASSPQGVLSNEQYF

v_gene: TRBV5-1
d_gene: .
CDR3aa: CASSSRGGGEDGYTF

v_gene: TRBV28
d_gene: .
CDR3aa: CASSLWQEGNQPQHF

v_gene: TRBV6-6
d_gene: .
CDR3aa: CASSYQDWEQYF

v_gene: TRBV29-1
d_gene: .
CDR3aa: CSAARDSPFTGELFF

v_gene: TRBV5-1
d_gene: TRBD1
CDR3aa: CASSRTGGPYEQYF

v_gene: TRBV15
d_gene: .
CDR3aa: CATSLDSFGYTF

v_gene: TRBV20-1
d_gene: TRBD1
CDR3aa: CSGARGPEAFF

v_gene: TRBV5-6
d_gene: TRBD1
CDR3aa: CASSPGQGGQPQHF

v_gene: TRBV27
d_gene: TRBD2
CDR3aa: CASSLSKRGGPNSYNEQFF

v_gene: TRBV6-6
d_gene: TRBD1
CDR3aa: CASSSHRGDEQYF

v_gene: TRBV10-3
d_gene: TRBD1
CDR3aa: CAISDRDRGWETQYF

v_gene: TRBV4-3
d_gene: .
CDR3aa: CASSQGELYGYTF

v_gene: TRBV10-3
d_gene: .
CDR3aa: CAMKPGGINYGYTF

v_gene: TRBV6-1
d_gene: TRBD2
CDR3aa: CASSEGGLAGGPTPGELFF

v_gene: TRBV9
d_gene: TRBD1
CDR3aa: CASSVGTASRYEQYF

v_gene: TRBV20-1
d_gene: .
CDR3aa: CSAPVLEAFF

v_gene: TRBV7-2
d_gene: .
CDR3aa: CASSLGVAVGYTF

v_gene: TRBV15
d_gene: TRBD1
CDR3aa: CATSRGRGQAQDTQYF

v_gene: TRBV5-1
d_gene: .
CDR3aa: CASSIQGSTNTGELFF

v_gene: TRBV7-7
d_gene: .
CDR3aa: CASSFRAGNTGELFF

v_gene: TRBV19
d_gene: .
CDR3aa: CASSTRSAGFNQPQHF

v_gene: TRBV29-1
d_gene: TRBD1
CDR3aa: CSVETGGGYEQYF

v_gene: TRBV18
d_gene: TRBD1
CDR3aa: CASSPTGVSNYGYTF

v_gene: TRBV18
d_gene: .
CDR3aa: CASSPPGAMETQYF

v_gene: TRBV7-9
d_gene: .
CDR3aa: CASSLGVTTDTQYF

v_gene: TRBV2
d_gene: TRBD1
CDR3aa: CASSEGLGRGETQYF

v_gene: TRBV6-1
d_gene: TRBD1
CDR3aa: CASSDRQGPHEQYF

v_gene: TRBV9
d_gene: TRBD2
CDR3aa: CASSVRAGGADTQYF

v_gene: TRBV6-5
d_gene: TRBD2
CDR3aa: CAGSGLAGYEQYF

v_gene: TRBV2
d_gene: .
CDR3aa: CASSRLGAKAFF

v_gene: TRBV28
d_gene: .
CDR3aa: CASSDSSEETQYF

v_gene: TRBV19
d_gene: .
CDR3aa: CASSMGGLTEAFF

v_gene: TRBV6-5
d_gene: .
CDR3aa: CASTADSYEQYF

v_gene: TRBV4-1
d_gene: TRBD2
CDR3aa: CASSLVSGGQETQYF

v_gene: TRBV11-2
d_gene: TRBD2
CDR3aa: CASSLELAGVETQYF

v_gene: TRBV6-2/TRBV6-3
d_gene: .
CDR3aa: CASSLAGTSNQPQHF

v_gene: TRBV6-4
d_gene: .
CDR3aa: CASSDPPSSYEQYF

v_gene: TRBV13
d_gene: .
CDR3aa: CASSLVSGELFF

v_gene: TRBV12-2
d_gene: .
CDR3aa: CASRPTIMNTEAFF

v_gene: TRBV10-2
d_gene: TRBD1
CDR3aa: CASSAGQGAREQYF

v_gene: TRBV28
d_gene: .
CDR3aa: CASSLHLGANQPQHF

v_gene: TRBV15
d_gene: TRBD1
CDR3aa: CATSTAQGDTQYF

v_gene: TRBV21-1
d_gene: .
CDR3aa: CASSKPELAGDVTDTQYF

v_gene: TRBV7-6
d_gene: .
CDR3aa: CASSLRGGSSYNEQFF